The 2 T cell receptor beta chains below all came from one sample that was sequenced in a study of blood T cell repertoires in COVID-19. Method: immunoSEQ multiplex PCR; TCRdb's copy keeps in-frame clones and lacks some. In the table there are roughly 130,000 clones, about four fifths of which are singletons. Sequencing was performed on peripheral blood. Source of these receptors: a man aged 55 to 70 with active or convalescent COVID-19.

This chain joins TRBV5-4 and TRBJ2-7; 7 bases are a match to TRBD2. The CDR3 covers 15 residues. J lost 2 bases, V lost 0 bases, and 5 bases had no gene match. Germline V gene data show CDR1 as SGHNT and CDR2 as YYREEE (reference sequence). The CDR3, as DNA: TGTGCCAGCAGCTTGGGGATAGCGGGCACCTACGAGCAGTACTTC. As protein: CASSLGIAGTYEQYF.

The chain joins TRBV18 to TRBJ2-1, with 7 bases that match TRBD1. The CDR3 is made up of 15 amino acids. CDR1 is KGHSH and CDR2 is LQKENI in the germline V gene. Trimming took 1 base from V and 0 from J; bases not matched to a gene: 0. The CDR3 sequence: CASSPRDSSYNEQFF. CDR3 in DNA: TGTGCCAGCTCACCACGGGACAGCTCCTACAATGAGCAGTTCTTC.